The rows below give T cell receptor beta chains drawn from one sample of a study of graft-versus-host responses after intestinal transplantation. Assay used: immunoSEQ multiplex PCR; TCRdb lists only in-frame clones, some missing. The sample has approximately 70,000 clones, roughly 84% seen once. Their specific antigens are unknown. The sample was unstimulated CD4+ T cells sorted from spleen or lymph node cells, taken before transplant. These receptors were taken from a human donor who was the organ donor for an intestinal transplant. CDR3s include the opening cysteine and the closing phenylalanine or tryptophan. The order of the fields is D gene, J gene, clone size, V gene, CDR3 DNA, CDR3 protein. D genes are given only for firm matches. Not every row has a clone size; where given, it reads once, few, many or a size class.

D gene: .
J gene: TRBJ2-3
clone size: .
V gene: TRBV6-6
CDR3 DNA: TGTGCCAGCAGTTACTGGGGGGTTTCTGACACAGATACGCAGTATTTT
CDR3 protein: CASSYWGVSDTDTQYF

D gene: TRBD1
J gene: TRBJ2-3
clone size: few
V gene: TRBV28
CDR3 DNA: TGTGCCAGCAGTATACCCAGGACAGGGGGCGATACGCAGTATTTT
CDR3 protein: CASSIPRTGGDTQYF

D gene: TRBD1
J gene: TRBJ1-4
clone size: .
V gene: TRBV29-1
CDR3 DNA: TGCAGCGGGGGACAGGTTAATGAAAAACTGTTTTTT
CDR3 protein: CSGGQVNEKLFF

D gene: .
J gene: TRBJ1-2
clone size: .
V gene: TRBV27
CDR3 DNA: TGTGCCAGCAGTTCCCCCCACGGGGGGAACTATGGCTACACCTTC
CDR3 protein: CASSSPHGGNYGYTF

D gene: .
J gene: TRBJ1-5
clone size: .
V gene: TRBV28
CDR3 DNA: TGTGCCAGCAGTTATCTCGGAGGGATGAGCAATCAGCCCCAGCATTTT
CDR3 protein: CASSYLGGMSNQPQHF

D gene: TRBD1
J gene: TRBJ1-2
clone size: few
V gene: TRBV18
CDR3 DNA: TGTGCCAGCTCACCGGGGGACAGTTTCTATGGCTACACCTTC
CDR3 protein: CASSPGDSFYGYTF

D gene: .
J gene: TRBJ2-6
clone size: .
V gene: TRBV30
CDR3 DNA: TGTGCCTGGAGTGTTTACAGTAAGGGGGCCAACGTCCTGACTTTC
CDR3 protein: CAWSVYSKGANVLTF

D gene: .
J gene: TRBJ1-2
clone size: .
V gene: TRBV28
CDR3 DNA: TGTGCCAGCATGGTTCAGGGTAACTATGGCTACACCTTC
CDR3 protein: CASMVQGNYGYTF

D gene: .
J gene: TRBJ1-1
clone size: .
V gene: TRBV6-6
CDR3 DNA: TGTGCCAGCAGTTACTCCGGGAGACCGACTGAAGCTTTCTTT
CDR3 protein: CASSYSGRPTEAFF

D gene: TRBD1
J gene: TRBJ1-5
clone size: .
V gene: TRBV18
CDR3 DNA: TGTGCCAGCTCACCACAGGACAGGGGGTCTCAGCCCCAGCATTTT
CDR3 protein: CASSPQDRGSQPQHF

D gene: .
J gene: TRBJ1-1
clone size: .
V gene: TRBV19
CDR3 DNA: TGTGCCAGTAGTAGGGCGTTAGGGGGGGATGAAGCTTTCTTT
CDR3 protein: CASSRALGGDEAFF

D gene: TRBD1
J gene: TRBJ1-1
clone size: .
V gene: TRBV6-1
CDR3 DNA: TGTGCCAGCAGTGCTCGGACAGGGGGGGACACTGAAGCTTTCTTT
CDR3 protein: CASSARTGGDTEAFF

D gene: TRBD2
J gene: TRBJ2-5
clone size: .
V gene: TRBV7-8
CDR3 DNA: TGTGCCAGCAGCTTAGGACGGGGGCGGGGGGGCTTGGAGACCCAGTACTTC
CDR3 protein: CASSLGRGRGGLETQYF

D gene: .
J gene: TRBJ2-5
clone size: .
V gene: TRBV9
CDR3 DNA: TGTGCCAGCAGCGTAGAACAGCTAAAAGGAGAGACCCAGTACTTC
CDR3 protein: CASSVEQLKGETQYF

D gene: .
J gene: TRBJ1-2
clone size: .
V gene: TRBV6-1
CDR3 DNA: TGTGCCAGCAGTGAAGCAGGGGTCGCGGAGGGCTACACCTTC
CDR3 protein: CASSEAGVAEGYTF

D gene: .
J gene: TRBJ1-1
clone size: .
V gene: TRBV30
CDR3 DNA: TGTGCCTGGAGTGTACACGGGGTGAATACTGAAGCTTTCTTT
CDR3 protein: CAWSVHGVNTEAFF

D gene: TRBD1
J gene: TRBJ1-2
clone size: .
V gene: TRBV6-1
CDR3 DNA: TGTGCCAGCAGCCGGGACAGCTACTATGGCTACACCTTC
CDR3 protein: CASSRDSYYGYTF

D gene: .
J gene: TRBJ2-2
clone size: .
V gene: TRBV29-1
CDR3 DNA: TGCAGCGTTGATTTGGCTAGCGACACCGGGGAGCTGTTTTTT
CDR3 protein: CSVDLASDTGELFF

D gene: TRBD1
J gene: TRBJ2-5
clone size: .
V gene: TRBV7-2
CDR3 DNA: TGTGCCAGCAGCTCCGGACAGGGGGCGGGAGAGACCCAGTACTTC
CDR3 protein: CASSSGQGAGETQYF

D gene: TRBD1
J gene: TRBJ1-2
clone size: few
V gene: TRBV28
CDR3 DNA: TGTGCCAGCAGTTATCCGGGACAGCACTATGGCTACACCTTC
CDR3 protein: CASSYPGQHYGYTF

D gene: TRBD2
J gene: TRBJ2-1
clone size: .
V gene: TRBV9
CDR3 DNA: TGTGCCAGCAGCGTAGGCCTAGCATGGGGAGGGCAGCAGTTCTTC
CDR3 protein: CASSVGLAWGGQQFF

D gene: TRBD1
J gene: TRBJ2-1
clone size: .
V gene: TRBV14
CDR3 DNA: TGTGCCAGCAGCCAAGTTGCCGGGACAGGGTTGAACAATGAGCAGTTCTTC
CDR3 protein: CASSQVAGTGLNNEQFF

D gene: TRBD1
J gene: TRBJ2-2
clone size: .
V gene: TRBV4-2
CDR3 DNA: TGTGCCAGCAGCCAAGTTACAGGGGCGCTCACCGGGGAGCTGTTTTTT
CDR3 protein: CASSQVTGALTGELFF

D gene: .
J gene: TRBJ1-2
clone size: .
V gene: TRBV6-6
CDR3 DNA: TGTGCCAGCAGTTTTAATGGCTACACCTTC
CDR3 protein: CASSFNGYTF

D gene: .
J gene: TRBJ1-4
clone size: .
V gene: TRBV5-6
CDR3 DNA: TGTGCCAGCAGCTTAGGGGGAATGGGCCGGGAAAAACTGTTTTTT
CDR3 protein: CASSLGGMGREKLFF

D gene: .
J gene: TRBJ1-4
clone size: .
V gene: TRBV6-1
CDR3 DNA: TGTGCCAGCAGTGAACGGAGGGGCGGAACTAATGAAAAACTGTTTTTT
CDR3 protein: CASSERRGGTNEKLFF

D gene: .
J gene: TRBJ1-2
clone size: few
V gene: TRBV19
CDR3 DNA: TGTGCCAGTAGTATATCGGGGGGCGATGGCTACACCTTC
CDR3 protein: CASSISGGDGYTF

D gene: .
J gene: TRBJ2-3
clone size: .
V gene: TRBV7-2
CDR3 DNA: TGTGCCAGCGGACTAATAGGGACAGATACGCAGTATTTT
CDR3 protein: CASGLIGTDTQYF

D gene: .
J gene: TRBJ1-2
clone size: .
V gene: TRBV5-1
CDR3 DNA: TGCGCCAGCAGCTTGTTCGTCGACAGGTCGGTGAGCTACACCTTC
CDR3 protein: CASSLFVDRSVSYTF

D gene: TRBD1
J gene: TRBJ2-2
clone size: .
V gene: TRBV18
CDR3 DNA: TGTGCCAGCTCACCCCGACAGGGGGACAACACCGGGGAGCTGTTTTTT
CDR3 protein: CASSPRQGDNTGELFF

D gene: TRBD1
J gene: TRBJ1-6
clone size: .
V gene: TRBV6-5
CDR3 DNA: TGTGCCAGCAGACAGGGGGCGGGCAATTCACCCCTCCACTTT
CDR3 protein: CASRQGAGNSPLHF